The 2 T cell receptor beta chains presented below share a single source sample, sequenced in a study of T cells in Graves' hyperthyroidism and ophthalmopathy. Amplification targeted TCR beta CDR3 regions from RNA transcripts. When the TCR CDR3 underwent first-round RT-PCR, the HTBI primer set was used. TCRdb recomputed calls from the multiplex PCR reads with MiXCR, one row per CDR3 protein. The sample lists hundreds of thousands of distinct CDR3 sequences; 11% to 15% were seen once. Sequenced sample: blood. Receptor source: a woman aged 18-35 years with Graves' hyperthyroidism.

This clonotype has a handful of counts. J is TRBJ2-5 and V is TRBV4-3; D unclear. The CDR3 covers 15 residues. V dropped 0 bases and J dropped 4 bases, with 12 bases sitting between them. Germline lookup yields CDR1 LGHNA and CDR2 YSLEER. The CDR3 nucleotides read TGCGCCAGCAGCCAAGATTTAGCTGGTACAGAGACCCAGTACTTC. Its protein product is CASSQDLAGTETQYF.

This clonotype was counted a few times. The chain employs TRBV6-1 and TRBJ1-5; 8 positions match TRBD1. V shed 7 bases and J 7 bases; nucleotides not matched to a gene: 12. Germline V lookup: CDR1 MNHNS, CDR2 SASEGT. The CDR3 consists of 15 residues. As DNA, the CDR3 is TGTGCCAGCAATGGACAGGGTTTGACTTTCCAGCCCCAGCATTTT. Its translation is CASNGQGLTFQPQHF.